A single sample gave rise to the 28 T cell receptor beta chains below, sequenced in a study of blood T cell repertoires in COVID-19. Profiling relied on immunoSEQ multiplex PCR, and the TCRdb table lists in-frame clones only, not all of them. Of some 110,000 clones in the sample, 80% to 90% were seen once. The sequenced material came from peripheral blood. These receptors came from a man between 65 and 80 years old who had recovered from COVID-19.

J is TRBJ1-5 and V is TRBV28; D remains unclear. Germline V gives CDR1 MDHEN, CDR2 SYDVKM. This CDR3 has 13 amino acids. Trimming left V 5 bases short and J 1 base short, with 6 bases between. The CDR3 region is CASSPPSNQPQHF. The CDR3 DNA is TGTGCCAGCAGTCCTCCCAGCAATCAGCCCCAGCATTTT.

The V call is TRBV28, the J call TRBJ1-5; TRBD1 matches 8 bases. V trimming: 7 bases; J trimming: 5 bases; junction bases outside the gene matches: 7. This CDR3 region has 14 residues. Looked up from germline, CDR1 is MDHEN and CDR2 is SYDVKM. The CDR3 nucleotides are TGTGCCAGCACCCAACCAGGGGGCTATCAGCCCCAGCATTTT. Amino acid sequence: CASTQPGGYQPQHF.

The V call is TRBV28, the J call TRBJ2-7, with 8 positions matching TRBD2. The V gene's germline CDR1 is MDHEN and CDR2 SYDVKM. The CDR3 has 16 amino acids. CDR3 sequence: CALPPGAGGGSYEQYF. For the CDR3, the DNA is TGTGCGCTACCTCCCGGGGCGGGAGGAGGGTCCTACGAGCAGTACTTC.

The chain uses TRBV6-5 and TRBJ1-2; 7 bases are a match to TRBD1. Germline V gene sequence: CDR1 MNHEY, CDR2 SVGAGI. With V trimmed by 9 bases and J by 4 bases, 8 bases remained unmatched. This CDR3 has 13 amino acids. The CDR3 region has the DNA TGTGCCAGTTACGGACCAGGGGGCTATGGCTACACCTTC. Its protein is CASYGPGGYGYTF.

The chain has TRBV7-2 and TRBJ1-2; TRBD1 is a possible D gene (5 bases). CDR1 is SGHTA, CDR2 FQGNSA, per germline. Trimming stripped 5 bases from V and 4 bases from J, with 14 bases between. The CDR3 extends over 14 amino acids. The CDR3 DNA follows: TGTGCCAGCAGCCCGCGGGGGGGTTTCTATGGCTACACCTTC. Its protein is CASSPRGGFYGYTF.

This clone was detected a few times. The V call is TRBV5-4, the J call TRBJ2-3; possible D gene TRBD2, 6 bases. The germline V and J ends were trimmed by 2 bases and 4 bases, with 11 bases remaining between them. Germline loops: CDR1 SGHNT, CDR2 YYREEE (reference sequence). This CDR3 comprises 14 residues. CDR3 protein: CASSFTSGSDTQYF. CDR3 bases: TGTGCCAGCAGCTTCACCAGCGGGTCAGATACGCAGTATTTT.

V usage is TRBV6-5 and J usage is TRBJ1-1, with a possible D match to TRBD1 (5 bases). The germline gives CDR1 MNHEY, CDR2 SVGAGI. CDR3 size: 13 residues. V lost 8 bases and J 1 base, leaving 11 bases between the germline ends. The CDR3 region has the DNA TGTGCCAGCGCCACAGGTTGGAACACTGAAGCTTTCTTT. This sequence encodes CASATGWNTEAFF.

The CDR3 here is CASKLSDEQFF. CDR3 DNA: TGTGCCAGCAAACTGTCGGATGAGCAGTTCTTC. This chain uses TRBV6-5 with TRBJ2-1; D is ambiguous. Trimming stripped 7 bases from V and 8 bases from J, with 9 bases between. The CDR3 length is 11 residues. The germline CDR1 and CDR2 sequences are MNHEY and SVGAGI.

The chain combines TRBV12-3 or TRBV12-4 with TRBJ1-2; D call uncertain. V shed 6 bases and J shed 5 bases, with 7 bases lying between them. The CDR3 contains 11 residues. CDR3 region: CASSSNYGYTF. The CDR3 nucleotides read TGTGCCAGCAGCAGTAATTATGGCTACACCTTC.

This rearrangement joins TRBV6-5 to TRBJ2-1; 9 bases are shared with TRBD1. V dropped 7 bases and J dropped 9; count of bases not matched to a gene: 13. The CDR3 extends over 15 amino acids. Germline CDR1 is MNHEY and CDR2 is SVGAGI. The CDR3 loop is CASNSPDRGLIEQFF. The CDR3 nucleotides read TGTGCCAGCAATAGTCCGGACAGGGGCTTGATTGAGCAGTTCTTC.

DNA for the CDR3: TGTGCCAGCAGCCAAGATCCTGACAGAATGACTGGAAACACCATATATTTT. It yields the protein CASSQDPDRMTGNTIYF. The chain has TRBV3-1 (or the pseudogene TRBV3-2) and TRBJ1-3; D perhaps matches TRBD1 (5 bases). The CDR3 is made up of 17 amino acids. From germline, CDR1 is LGHDT and CDR2 YNNKEL (reference sequence). The V end was cut by 0 bases, the J end by 2 bases, with 14 bases between.

The J gene is TRBJ2-7, the V gene TRBV6-5, with TRBD1 as a possible D gene (5 bases). V was pared by 7 bases and J by 3 bases, with 10 bases between. This CDR3 region has 12 residues. Germline values: CDR1 MNHEY, CDR2 SVGAGI. Here the CDR3 reads CASTLQVYEQYF. The CDR3 nucleotides are TGTGCCAGCACCCTACAGGTCTACGAGCAGTACTTC.

The V gene is TRBV6-7, the J gene TRBJ2-6; TRBD1 is a possible D gene (6 bases). TRBV6-7 has ORF status, its function being uncertain. The length of the CDR3 is 21 residues. V dropped 6 bases and J dropped 4 bases, with 31 bases sitting between them. CDR3 in DNA: TGTGCCAGCAGCCCAGCCACTGCTTTGCGGACAGTGTACCGAGGGGCCAACGTCCTGACTTTC. It is translated as CASSPATALRTVYRGANVLTF.

This chain links TRBV2 with TRBJ1-1; D is perhaps TRBD1 (6 bases). Between the trimmed V and J ends, which lost 3 bases and 3 bases, there was a span of 8 bases. The CDR3 totals 13 residues. CDR1 is SNHLY and CDR2 is FYNNEI in the germline V gene. CDR3 residues: CASSDRGYTEAFF. In DNA form, the CDR3 reads TGTGCCAGCAGTGACAGGGGTTACACTGAAGCTTTCTTT.

The genes are TRBV18 and TRBJ1-4; 10 bases fit TRBD1. This CDR3 is 13 amino acids long. J was trimmed by 16 bases and V by 6 bases; bases with no gene match: 11. Germline V gene lookup returns CDR1 KGHSH and CDR2 LQKENI. CDR3 protein: CASSPETGGAEFF. The CDR3 coding sequence is TGTGCCAGCTCGCCAGAGACAGGGGGCGCAGAGTTTTTT.

This clone was picked up one time. This chain connects TRBV7-8 to TRBJ1-2, with D hard to call. The germline V gene has CDR1 SGHVS and CDR2 FQNEAQ. V lost 3 bases and J 2 bases, leaving 7 bases between the germline ends. There are 13 residues in the CDR3. DNA for the CDR3: TGTGCCAGCAGCTTCGGCAGGAACTATGGCTACACCTTC. As protein: CASSFGRNYGYTF.

This clone showed up just a few times. This chain links TRBV4-3 with TRBJ2-5; a weak D match, TRBD2 (6 bases). From germline, CDR1 is LGHNA and CDR2 YSLEER. The length of the CDR3 is 14 residues. The germline V and J ends were trimmed by 3 bases and 5 bases, with 13 bases remaining between them. CDR3 residues: CASSQSRAGETQYF. In nucleotides, the CDR3 is TGCGCCAGCAGCCAGAGTAGGGCGGGGGAGACCCAGTACTTC.

A few counts support this clone. The chain carries TRBV2 and TRBJ2-1; perhaps TRBD2 as D (6 bases). This CDR3 region has 11 residues. Germline V gene sequence: CDR1 SNHLY, CDR2 FYNNEI. V was trimmed by 6 bases and J by 11 bases, leaving 11 bases between them. This CDR3 reads CASSDWTKQFF. The CDR3 DNA follows: TGTGCCAGCAGCGATTGGACTAAGCAGTTCTTC.

This rearrangement joins TRBV2 to TRBJ2-5; TRBD2 matches at 15 bases. V shed 8 bases and J 4 bases; nucleotides not matched to a gene: 5. This CDR3 contains 15 residues. Per the germline V gene, CDR1 is SNHLY and CDR2 is FYNNEI. Written as DNA, the CDR3 is TGTGCCAGCCGTTGGACTAGCGGGGGGGGAGAGACCCAGTACTTC. Its translation is CASRWTSGGGETQYF.

The chain couples TRBV5-6 to TRBJ2-3; 9 bases are shared with TRBD2. With 4 bases clipped from V and 0 bases from J, the junction kept 3 bases outside the gene matches. The CDR3 consists of 15 residues. Per the germline V gene, CDR1 is SGHDT and CDR2 is YYEEEE. The DNA for the CDR3 is TGTGCCAGCAGCCCAGCGGGAGGAAGCACAGATACGCAGTATTTT. Translation gives CASSPAGGSTDTQYF.

The CDR3 DNA reads as TGCGCCAGCAGCCAAGAGGAAAGGGGGACCATATATTTT. Its protein product is CASSQEERGTIYF. V gene TRBV4-1 combines with J gene TRBJ1-3, with a possible D match to TRBD1 (6 bases). Trimming stripped 0 bases from V and 10 bases from J, with 10 bases between. Per germline, CDR1 MGHRA and CDR2 YSYEKL. The CDR3 spans 13 residues.

Only one count was recorded for this clone. This chain connects TRBV28 to TRBJ1-1, with 7 bases lining up with TRBD1. This CDR3 region has 15 residues. Germline V lookup: CDR1 MDHEN, CDR2 SYDVKM. V dropped 3 bases and J dropped 1; count of bases not matched to a gene: 5. The CDR3 sequence: CASSLPNRGNTEAFF. The CDR3 DNA reads TGTGCCAGCAGTTTGCCGAACAGGGGGAACACTGAAGCTTTCTTT. The full variable domain, its missing parts supplied by reference TRBV28 and TRBJ1-1, is DVKVTQSSRYLVKRTGEKVFLECVQDMDHENMFWYRQDPGLGLRLIYFSYDVKMKEKGDIPEGYSVSREKKERFSLILESASTNQTSMYLCASSLPNRGNTEAFFGQGTRLTVV.

This sequence joins TRBV5-1 and TRBJ2-5; 7 nucleotides line up with TRBD1. The CDR3 has 14 residues. Germline trimming cut 3 bases from V and 3 bases from J; bases unmatched to any gene: 5. In germline, CDR1 is SGHRS, CDR2 YFSETQ. The DNA of the CDR3 is TGCGCCAGCAGCTCACAGGGGCGCGAAGAGACCCAGTACTTC. Protein sequence: CASSSQGREETQYF.

This clone was recorded only once. The V and J genes are TRBV28 and TRBJ1-5; 10 bases align to TRBD1. This CDR3 comprises 13 residues. CDR1 and CDR2 (germline): MDHEN, SYDVKM. In DNA, the CDR3 is TGTGGTTCCCGGGACAGGGGCGCCGGGCCCCAGCATTTT. This encodes CGSRDRGAGPQHF.

The chain is built from TRBV30 and TRBJ2-3, with 11 bases identical to TRBD2. V lost 0 bases to trimming and J lost 4 bases; unmatched junction nucleotides: 15. CDR1 and CDR2 (germline): GTSNPN, SVGIG (reference sequence). The CDR3 loop spans 19 amino acids. CDR3 bases: TGTGCCTGGAGTGTACGTCATACTAGCGGGAGTCTAGGTGCAGATACGCAGTATTTT. This encodes CAWSVRHTSGSLGADTQYF.

The V and J genes are TRBV27 and TRBJ2-3; 7 positions agree with TRBD2. The germline gives CDR1 MNHEY, CDR2 SMNVEV (reference sequence). V shed 2 bases, J shed 8 bases, and the junction held 10 bases outside the gene matches. CDR3 length equals 15 residues. CDR3: CASSLEGLGGVTQYF. The DNA for the CDR3 is TGTGCCAGCAGTTTAGAAGGCCTGGGGGGGGTTACGCAGTATTTT.

The chain couples TRBV5-1 to TRBJ2-7, with a tentative D call TRBD1 (5 bases). CDR1 SGHRS and CDR2 YFSETQ come from the germline V gene. V lost 5 bases to trimming and J lost 0 bases, with 9 bases between them. This CDR3 is 13 amino acids long. The CDR3 nucleotides read TGCGCCAGCAGAAGTGACAGCTCCTACGAGCAGTACTTC. This translates into CASRSDSSYEQYF.

J is TRBJ1-6 and V is TRBV5-1; D possibly corresponds to TRBD1 (5 bases). Looked up from germline, CDR1 is SGHRS and CDR2 is YFSETQ. The CDR3 loop spans 17 amino acids. V gave up 0 bases and J gave up 1 base, with 11 bases separating them. The CDR3 region is CASSLVQGESYNSPLHF. In DNA, the CDR3 is TGCGCCAGCAGCTTGGTCCAGGGCGAGTCCTATAATTCACCCCTCCACTTT.